The 15 T cell receptor beta chains reported below all come from one sample, sequenced in a study of cytomegalovirus exposure and HLA in healthy donors. Primers for the PCR totalled 60 Vbeta and 13 Jbeta. Measured with immunoSEQ multiplex PCR; TCRdb has only the in-frame clones, and not every one. The sample yields roughly 92,000 clones, approximately 80% seen once. The specimen sequenced was PBMCs. All receptors come from a woman between 45 and 60 years old in good health and CMV-seropositive.

V gene TRBV7-8 combines with J gene TRBJ1-2; 8 bases map to TRBD1. Germline V gene data show CDR1 as SGHVS and CDR2 as FQNEAQ. Trimming at V came to 5 bases and at J to 4 bases, leaving 12 bases not matched to a gene. The CDR3 sequence is 16 residues long. The CDR3 loop reads CASSVRIQGDPYGYTF. As DNA, the CDR3 is TGTGCCAGCAGCGTTCGGATACAGGGGGACCCCTATGGCTACACCTTC.

The genes are TRBV6-5 and TRBJ2-3; tentatively, D is TRBD1 (6 bases). This CDR3 contains 14 residues. Germline V gives CDR1 MNHEY, CDR2 SVGAGI. The V gene lost 7 bases and the J gene lost 2 bases, with 13 bases spanning the gap. In nucleotides, the CDR3 is TGTGCCAGCAAGCAGACAGGCCCCACAGATACGCAGTATTTT. It translates to CASKQTGPTDTQYF.

The chain is built from TRBV5-8 and TRBJ1-6; D ambiguous. Trimming stripped 4 bases from V and 15 bases from J, with 11 bases between. Germline V lookup: CDR1 SGHTS, CDR2 YDEGEE. The CDR3 consists of 11 residues. The CDR3 DNA follows: TGTGCCAGCAGCCAATCCGGGGACCTCCACTTT. It yields the protein CASSQSGDLHF.

The rearrangement uses TRBV19 and TRBJ1-1; D is perhaps TRBD1 (5 bases). Germline CDR1 LNHDA, CDR2 SQIVND (reference sequence). The CDR3 has 14 amino acids. Trimming took 7 bases from V and 5 from J, leaving 17 bases between them. DNA for the CDR3: TGTGCCAGTACCCAAGGGGTGGGGGGTACTGAAGCTTTCTTT. This encodes CASTQGVGGTEAFF. The full variable domain, in which reference TRBV19 and TRBJ1-1 provide the parts outside the CDR3, is DGGITQSPKYLFRKEGQNVTLSCEQNLNHDAMYWYRQDPGQGLRLIYYSQIVNDFQKGDIAEGYSVSREKKESFPLTVTSAQKNPTAFYLCASTQGVGGTEAFFGQGTRLTVV.

Comments on this clone: The germline gene is not matched at one end of the junction; a read error may be the cause. J is TRBJ1-4 and V is TRBV27; unclear D gene. Germline V lookup: CDR1 MNHEY, CDR2 SMNVEV (reference sequence). The CDR3 is 15 residues long. CDR3 region: CASSPSSAMNDKLFF. The CDR3 DNA sequence: TGTGCCAGCAGTCCTAGCTCGGCAATGAATGACAAACTGTTTTTT.

The rearrangement joins TRBV6-6 to TRBJ2-5, with D possibly being TRBD1 (5 bases). CDR3 size: 12 residues. Germline V gives CDR1 MNHNY, CDR2 SVGAGI (reference sequence). With 6 bases removed from V and 5 bases from J, the gap between germline ends came to 10 bases. CDR3 nucleotide sequence: TGTGCCAGCAGCCAGGGCGCGGAGACCCAGTACTTC. As protein: CASSQGAETQYF.

The chain has TRBV9 and TRBJ2-3, with D tentatively TRBD2 (6 bases). With 0 bases removed from V and 10 bases from J, the gap between germline ends came to 12 bases. The CDR3 has 13 residues. Germline-derived CDR1 and CDR2 are SGDLS and YYNGEE. As DNA, the CDR3 is TGTGCCAGCAGCGTAGACGTGGGGACTCCGCAGTATTTT. It codes for CASSVDVGTPQYF.

J is TRBJ1-2 and V is TRBV19; 8 nucleotides agree with TRBD1. The CDR3 contains 15 residues. The J segment lost 4 bases and the V segment lost 4 bases, leaving 8 bases of the junction unmatched. The germline V gene has CDR1 LNHDA and CDR2 SQIVND (reference sequence). CDR3 sequence (DNA): TGTGCCAGTAGTAACGGTGGACAGGGAGTCTATGGCTACACCTTC. Amino acid sequence: CASSNGGQGVYGYTF.

J is TRBJ2-5 and V is TRBV4-2; TRBD2 might be the D (6 bases). This CDR3 is 15 amino acids long. V dropped 2 bases and J dropped 2 bases, with 12 bases sitting between them. Germline V gene sequence: CDR1 LGHNA, CDR2 YNFKEQ. The CDR3 DNA sequence: TGTGCCAGCAGCCAAAGGGAGGCGCAGCAAGAGACCCAGTACTTC. Translating it yields CASSQREAQQETQYF.

This chain connects TRBV10-3 to TRBJ1-4; maybe TRBD1 (6 bases). Germline-derived CDR1 and CDR2 are ENHRY and SYGVKD. V lost 11 bases and J 0 bases, leaving 13 bases between the germline ends. The CDR3 runs 14 residues. DNA for the CDR3: TGTGCCTCCTGGGGGGGCGCAACTAATGAAAAACTGTTTTTT. This encodes CASWGGATNEKLFF.

This clone was counted a single time. The V and J genes are TRBV9 and TRBJ2-5; D gene ambiguous. The CDR3 sequence is 13 residues long. V was clipped by 3 bases and J by 7 bases, with 13 bases between them. Germline-derived CDR1 and CDR2 are SGDLS and YYNGEE. Here the CDR3 reads CASSARYRGTQYF. The CDR3 region has the DNA TGTGCCAGCAGCGCTAGGTATCGAGGGACCCAGTACTTC.

The chain couples TRBV2 to TRBJ1-4; no firm D call. The length of the CDR3 is 14 residues. Germline CDR1 reads SNHLY; CDR2 reads FYNNEI. V lost 8 bases to trimming and J lost 0 bases, with 10 bases between them. CDR3 loop: CASRETATNEKLFF. The CDR3 DNA reads as TGTGCCAGCCGGGAGACGGCAACTAATGAAAAACTGTTTTTT.

This clone showed up just once. The CDR3 DNA is TGTGCCAGCAGTTACCCTCCTTTTGGCTACACCTTC. Protein product: CASSYPPFGYTF. The genes are TRBV6-5 and TRBJ1-2; D is uncertain. With 2 bases removed from V and 7 bases from J, the gap between germline ends came to 8 bases. Germline assignment: CDR1 MNHEY and CDR2 SVGAGI. The CDR3 has 12 amino acids.

V gene TRBV10-3 combines with J gene TRBJ1-1; the match to TRBD1 covers 7 bases. The CDR3 runs 15 residues. Trimming removed 2 bases from V and 0 bases from J; junction bases left unmatched: 3. Germline V CDR1 and CDR2: ENHRY, SYGVKD. CDR3 loop: CAISEEGQLNTEAFF. In DNA form, the CDR3 reads TGTGCCATCAGTGAGGAGGGACAGCTGAACACTGAAGCTTTCTTT.

The V call is TRBV9, the J call TRBJ2-5; the match to TRBD2 covers 7 bases. The ends lost 2 bases at V and 6 bases at J; junction bases unmatched: 7. The CDR3 sequence is 14 residues long. Germline assignment: CDR1 SGDLS and CDR2 YYNGEE. The CDR3 is CASSVQAGRQTQYF. In nucleotides, the CDR3 is TGTGCCAGCAGCGTCCAAGCGGGGAGGCAGACCCAGTACTTC.